Each of the 11 T cell receptor beta chains below was sequenced from the same sample in a study of tumor-infiltrating lymphocytes in primary liver carcinoma. Production of TCR beta cDNA used approximately 480 ng total RNA together with a constant-region primer. Three nested multiplex PCR rounds of slightly modified ARM-PCR generated TCR beta libraries. Forward primers for TRBV1-TRBV30 and a C-beta reverse primer served the first two PCR rounds, at about 9 cycles each. TCRdb passed the multiplex PCR reads through MiXCR, listing each CDR3 protein once. The data hold about 200,000 distinct CDR3 sequences, with about two thirds observed a single time. Extraction also yielded germline DNA, while blood RNA was obtained from unsorted whole blood. Sequenced input: peripheral blood. These receptors were obtained from a woman aged 55-75 years with primary liver carcinoma and hepatitis B virus infection.

By share, this clonotype ranks as medium-sized. The rearrangement joins TRBV11-2 to TRBJ2-1; 9 nucleotides line up with TRBD2. J was trimmed by 4 bases and V by 0 bases; bases with no gene match: 4. This CDR3 is built from 16 residues. The V gene's germline CDR1 is SGHAT and CDR2 FQNNGV. CDR3 region: CASSLDFSGSYNEQFF. CDR3 coding DNA: TGTGCCAGCAGCTTAGATTTTAGCGGGAGTTACAATGAGCAGTTCTTC.

The chain carries TRBV11-2 and TRBJ1-6; the match to TRBD1 covers 12 bases. The CDR3 totals 18 residues. Germline V lookup: CDR1 SGHAT, CDR2 FQNNGV. J gave up 5 bases and V 5 bases, and 10 bases lay outside the gene matches. This CDR3 reads CASSVAGQGAYNNSPLHF. The CDR3, as DNA: TGTGCCAGCAGCGTTGCGGGACAGGGGGCTTATAATAATTCACCCCTCCACTTT.

As to this clonotype: An end of the junction differs from the germline gene, which may be a read error. The V and J genes are TRBV6-6 and TRBJ1-5; no definite D call. CDR1 and CDR2 from the germline V gene are MNHNY and SVGAGI (reference sequence). The CDR3 length is 12 residues. CDR3 sequence (DNA): TGTGCCAGCACTTTTAGCAATCAGCCCCAGCAATTT. Encoded protein: CASTFSNQPQQF.

The chain joins TRBV5-1 to TRBJ2-3, with TRBD1 identical over 7 bases. Losses at the gene ends were 6 bases for V and 0 bases for J; bases not matched to a gene: 1. Germline V gene sequence: CDR1 SGHRS, CDR2 YFSETQ. The CDR3 sequence is 13 residues long. The CDR3 region has the DNA TGCGCCAGCAAGGGACAGAGCACAGATACGCAGTATTTT. Its translation is CASKGQSTDTQYF.

This rearrangement joins TRBV4-2 to TRBJ1-1; D might be TRBD1 (5 bases). CDR3 size: 14 residues. Germline loops: CDR1 LGHNA, CDR2 YNFKEQ. V lost 4 bases and J lost 4, with 13 bases in between. CDR3: CASSLPSGGTEAFF. The CDR3 DNA is TGTGCCAGCAGCCTGCCTTCCGGGGGCACTGAAGCTTTCTTT.

Comment on this clonotype: The junction does not match germline at one end; this may be a read error. This chain uses TRBV7-8 with TRBJ1-5, with D possibly being TRBD1 (5 bases). The CDR3 totals 18 residues. Germline V gene data show CDR1 as SGHVS and CDR2 as FQNEAQ. In DNA form, the CDR3 reads TGTGCCAGCAGCTTATCGGGGTTGAGGGGCTTCGGCAATCAGCCCCAGCACTTT. It specifies CASSLSGLRGFGNQPQHF.

On this clonotype: The junction and the germline gene differ at one end; a read error may be behind it. The rearrangement uses TRBV11-2 and TRBJ1-2, with D perhaps matching TRBD1 (5 bases). CDR1 SGHAT and CDR2 FQNNGV come from the germline V gene. CDR3 length: 13 residues. CDR3 DNA sequence: TGTGTCGGCAGCTTAGGGGCTGGTTTTGGCTACACCTTT. This codes for CVGSLGAGFGYTF.

There are many counts of this clonotype. The V and J genes are TRBV11-2 and TRBJ1-2, with 8 bases fitting TRBD1. In germline, CDR1 is SGHAT, CDR2 FQNNGV. The CDR3 has 15 amino acids. The J segment lost 4 bases and the V segment lost 5 bases, leaving 9 bases of the junction unmatched. The CDR3 spells CASSHTGGRGYGYTF. The CDR3 DNA sequence: TGTGCCAGCAGCCACACAGGGGGGCGAGGCTATGGCTACACCTTC.

In its sample, this clonotype was seen many times. The chain recombines TRBV4-2 with TRBJ2-1, with 10 nucleotides matching TRBD2. CDR3 length: 16 residues. Germline-derived CDR1 and CDR2 are LGHNA and YNFKEQ. With 0 bases clipped from V and 9 bases from J, the junction kept 8 bases outside the gene matches. The CDR3: CASSQDWSGRASEQFF. As DNA, the CDR3 is TGTGCCAGCAGCCAAGATTGGAGCGGGAGGGCCAGTGAGCAGTTCTTC.

A remark on this clonotype: A single base separates this from a much larger clone, so it may be a read error. V is TRBV7-9 and J is TRBJ2-7, with 11 bases that match TRBD1. CDR3 length: 15 residues. In germline, CDR1 is SEHNR, CDR2 FQNEAQ (reference sequence). The trim removed 5 bases at V and 5 bases at J, leaving 8 bases unmatched. CDR3 DNA sequence: TGTGCCAGCAGCGGGCGGGACAGGGGGGTAAACGAGCAGTACTTC. Its protein is CASSGRDRGVNEQYF.

V gene TRBV5-5 combines with J gene TRBJ2-7; 7 bases agree with TRBD1. CDR3 length: 15 residues. Per the germline V gene, CDR1 is SGHKS and CDR2 is YYEKEE (reference sequence). The V segment lost 2 bases and the J segment 4 bases; nucleotides outside the gene matches: 9. This CDR3 reads CASSFAGTDIYEQYF. The CDR3 nucleotides read TGTGCCAGCAGCTTCGCCGGGACAGACATTTACGAGCAGTACTTC. Using reference TRBV5-5 and TRBJ2-7 for the parts outside the CDR3, the full variable domain is DAGVTQSPTHLIKTRGQQVTLRCSPISGHKSVSWYQQVLGQGPQFIFQYYEKEERGRGNFPDRFSARQFPNYSSELNVNALLLGDSALYLCASSFAGTDIYEQYFGPGTRLTVT.